These T cell receptor beta chains were read from a single sample in a study of cytomegalovirus exposure and HLA in healthy donors. TCRdb keeps only in-frame clones here, not all; method: immunoSEQ multiplex PCR. The table includes 250,000 to 300,000 clones, around nine tenths detected once. Sequencing used PBMCs. These receptors came from a girl aged 2 to 10 in good health and CMV-seronegative. Each CDR3 is given with its conserved first and last residue. D genes are given only for firm matches. Clone size, where shown, is once, few, many, or a class for clones that have expanded.

>TRBJ2-7|TRBV29-1|TRBD1|-
TGCAGCGTAAGGACAGGGACCTACGAGCAGTACTTC
CSVRTGTYEQYF
>TRBJ2-7|TRBV7-9|TRBD1|-
TGTGCCAGCAGCTCTCGGACAGGGAGCTCCTACGAGCAGTACTTC
CASSSRTGSSYEQYF
>TRBJ2-7|TRBV19|-|-
TGTGCCAGTAGTATAGGAAGGAGGGACGAGCAGTACTTC
CASSIGRRDEQYF
>TRBJ2-1|TRBV6-5|TRBD2|-
TGTGCCAGCAGTTACCTGCTAGCGGGGGGGCCCCGTGAGCAGTTCTTC
CASSYLLAGGPREQFF
>TRBJ1-1|TRBV7-9|-|-
TGTGCCAGCAGCTTAGATTTTGTTCCGGGGGTCACTGAAGCTTTCTTT
CASSLDFVPGVTEAFF
>TRBJ1-1|TRBV9|TRBD1|once
TGTGCCAGCAGCGGACAGGGGGCGGGGACTGAAGCTTTCTTT
CASSGQGAGTEAFF
>TRBJ2-5|TRBV9|-|once
TGTGCCAGCAGCGCAGGGACTGGATACCAAGAGACCCAGTACTTC
CASSAGTGYQETQYF
>TRBJ2-1|TRBV12-5|TRBD1|-
TGTGCTAGTGGTTTGGTCCTGGGACAGGGGATCGATGAGCAGTTCTTC
CASGLVLGQGIDEQFF
>TRBJ1-5|TRBV6-5|-|-
TGTGCCAGCAGTCCCGGACTAAATCAGCCCCAGCATTTT
CASSPGLNQPQHF
>TRBJ1-2|TRBV6-5|-|-
TGTGCCAGCAGTTACGGGGCCCTGGGGAACTATGGCTACACCTTC
CASSYGALGNYGYTF
>TRBJ2-1|TRBV7-9|TRBD2|once
TGTGCCAGCAGCTTAGGATTTAGCGGGAGGGGGAATGAGCAGTTCTTC
CASSLGFSGRGNEQFF
>TRBJ2-7|TRBV21-1|-|-
TGTGCCAGCAGTGTCGGAGTTACGGGACTAGACCTTTCCTACGAGCAGTACTTC
CASSVGVTGLDLSYEQYF
>TRBJ2-7|TRBV6-5|TRBD2|-
TGTGCCAGCAGGGATAGCGGGAGGCAACCCTACGAGCAGTACTTC
CASRDSGRQPYEQYF
>TRBJ2-7|TRBV9|-|-
TGTGCCAGCAGCGTAGGTGTCAGTGGGGGGGCCCACGAGCAGTACTTC
CASSVGVSGGAHEQYF
>TRBJ2-5|TRBV5-1|-|-
TGCGCCAGCAGCCCGCGGGGGGGGACAGGGGCTCCGGAGACCCAGTACTTC
CASSPRGGTGAPETQYF
>TRBJ1-4|TRBV28|TRBD1|-
TGTGCCAGCAGTTGGGACTCCGGGACAGTCGGGTTTTTT
CASSWDSGTVGFF
>TRBJ2-6|TRBV5-4|TRBD1|-
TGTGCCAGCAGCCATCCGGGGACAGGGGGGTCTGGGGCCAACGTCCTGACTTTC
CASSHPGTGGSGANVLTF
>TRBJ2-5|TRBV5-3|-|-
TGTGCCAGAAGGGAGAGCCGGGACTACCAAGAGACCCAGTACTTC
CARRESRDYQETQYF
>TRBJ2-7|TRBV11-2|TRBD2|-
TGTGCCAGCAGCGTCACAGGGACTAGCGGGGGTTGCGAGCAGTACTTC
CASSVTGTSGGCEQYF
>TRBJ1-4|TRBV6-5|TRBD1|-
TGTGCCAGCAGTTACAGGGGGCAGAGTGAAAAACTGTTTTTT
CASSYRGQSEKLFF
>TRBJ2-5|TRBV4-1|TRBD2|once
TGCGCCAGCAGCCAGGAAGTAGCGGGACTGGAGACCCAGTACTTC
CASSQEVAGLETQYF
>TRBJ2-1|TRBV4-2|TRBD2|-
TGTGCCAGCAGCCAAGGGTTGACTAGCGGGAGAATCGATGAGCAGTTCTTC
CASSQGLTSGRIDEQFF
>TRBJ2-3|TRBV6-1|TRBD2|-
TGTGCCAGCAGGTCTAGCGGGGGCCCCACAGATACGCAGTATTTT
CASRSSGGPTDTQYF
>TRBJ2-2|TRBV29-1|TRBD2|-
TGCAGCCCTGAAGGGTTCGGGGGGGGCGGCGGGGAGCTGTTTTTT
CSPEGFGGGGGELFF
>TRBJ1-2|TRBV30|-|-
TGTGTCTGGCAGGGAATTGGGGGCTACACCTTC
CVWQGIGGYTF
>TRBJ2-5|TRBV11-2|TRBD1|-
TGTGCCAGCAGCTTGGACAGGGGGCAAGAGACCCAGTACTTC
CASSLDRGQETQYF
>TRBJ1-1|TRBV6-1|-|-
TGTGCCAGCACCCCCCGCACTGAAGCTTTCTTT
CASTPRTEAFF
>TRBJ1-2|TRBV11-2|-|-
TGTGCCAGCAGCTCCCGGGACTACTTCGGAGGCTACACCTTC
CASSSRDYFGGYTF
>TRBJ2-1|TRBV5-4|TRBD2|-
TGTGCCAGCAGCGCCGGAGGGACTAGCGTCTACAATGAGCAGTTCTTC
CASSAGGTSVYNEQFF
>TRBJ1-2|TRBV7-8|TRBD1|-
TGTGCCAGCAGCTCTTTACAGGGGGTGGCCTATGGCTACACCTTC
CASSSLQGVAYGYTF
>TRBJ2-7|TRBV28|TRBD2|-
TGTGCCAGCAGTTTCCCGACTAGCGGGGGAACCTACGAGCAGTACTTC
CASSFPTSGGTYEQYF
>TRBJ2-2|TRBV18|-|-
TGTGCCAGCTCACCCCTAAATACGAACACCGGGGAGCTGTTTTTT
CASSPLNTNTGELFF
>TRBJ2-5|TRBV6-1|TRBD2|-
TGTGCCAGCAGTAAGGGACTAGCGGGGCAAGAGACCCAGTACTTC
CASSKGLAGQETQYF
>TRBJ2-7|TRBV2|TRBD2|-
TGTGCCAGCACATGGGGGGGGGAGATTGGGGAGCAGTACTTC
CASTWGGEIGEQYF
>TRBJ1-2|TRBV5-1|TRBD1|-
TGCGCCAGCAGCTTCTCCTTACAGGGGTTGGGTGACTATGGCTACACCTTC
CASSFSLQGLGDYGYTF
>TRBJ1-3|TRBV7-8|TRBD1|-
TGTGCCAGCAGCTTAGTAGTGGCAGGGGGCCTCCACATGGGTGGAAACACCATATATTTT
CASSLVVAGGLHMGGNTIYF
>TRBJ2-1|TRBV7-2|-|-
TGTGCCAGCAGCTTAGCCCTCGGTGAGCAGTTCTTC
CASSLALGEQFF
>TRBJ1-2|TRBV2|-|-
TGTGCCAGCAGTGACGTCCGGGTCTATGGCTACACCTTC
CASSDVRVYGYTF
>TRBJ2-7|TRBV5-6|-|-
TGTGCCAGCAGCTTGGGACTAGTCTACGAGCAGTACTTC
CASSLGLVYEQYF
>TRBJ1-3|TRBV28|-|-
TGTGCCAGCAGCTTTACGCGGGCCGGAAACACCATATATTTT
CASSFTRAGNTIYF
>TRBJ2-5|TRBV4-2|-|-
TGTGCCACTCCAGCGGGCCCTCAAGAGACCCAGTACTTC
CATPAGPQETQYF
>TRBJ2-1|TRBV7-6|TRBD2|-
TGTGCCAGCAGCTTAAGGCCGGCCGGACTAGACAATGAGCAGTTCTTC
CASSLRPAGLDNEQFF
>TRBJ2-5|TRBV5-4|-|-
TGTGCCAGCAGCACCTACAGCTGGAGGGCCGGGACGGAGACCCAGTACTTC
CASSTYSWRAGTETQYF
>TRBJ1-6|TRBV7-9|-|-
TGTGCCAGCAGCCATCAACAGGGTTCCTATAATTCACCCCTCCACTTT
CASSHQQGSYNSPLHF
>TRBJ2-3|TRBV7-2|TRBD2|-
TGTGCCAGCAGCTCCCCGGGGGGAGGGTGGGGCACAGATACGCAGTATTTT
CASSSPGGGWGTDTQYF